Detailed here is one TCR beta chain. This sample is part of a study of blood T cell repertoires in COVID-19. Background on the study: Italy, Spain and the United States were the sources of the convalescent and acute COVID-19 samples. From T cells, B-cell-depleted T cells, or PBMCs came the material, which was cDNA or gDNA.

Per the original methods: From reference gene primer amplification, estimates of nucleated cell counts were derived. Sequencing was performed with immunoSEQ multiplex PCR; in TCRdb, only in-frame clones are kept and a portion is missing. The DNA was the basis for D and trimming; V, J and clone size are from that table. The sample has about 160,000 clones, around three quarters seen once. Trimming removed 4 bases from V and 0 bases from J; junction bases left unmatched: 9. The CDR3 consists of 16 residues. Germline V gives CDR1 MNHEY, CDR2 SVGAGI. The TCR sequence derives from a man between 60 and 75 years old with acute or convalescent COVID-19. The chain couples TRBV6-5 to TRBJ2-7, with TRBD1 matching 7 bases. Material: peripheral blood. The CDR3 region has the DNA TGTGCCAGCAGTTCCCCCGGGACAGAAAGCTCCTACGAGCAGTACTTC. Amino acid sequence: CASSSPGTESSYEQYF.